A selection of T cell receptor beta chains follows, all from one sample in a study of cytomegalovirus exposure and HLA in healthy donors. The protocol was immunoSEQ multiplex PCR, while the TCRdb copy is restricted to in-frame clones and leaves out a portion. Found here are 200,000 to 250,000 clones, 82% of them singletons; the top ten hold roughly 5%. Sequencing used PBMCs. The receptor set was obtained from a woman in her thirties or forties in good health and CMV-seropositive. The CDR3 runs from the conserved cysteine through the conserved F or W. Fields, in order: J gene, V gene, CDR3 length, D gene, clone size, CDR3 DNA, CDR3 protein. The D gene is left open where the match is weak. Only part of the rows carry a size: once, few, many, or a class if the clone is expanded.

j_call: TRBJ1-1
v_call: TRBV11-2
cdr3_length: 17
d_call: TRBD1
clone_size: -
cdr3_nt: TGTGCCAGCAGCCGCTCGCCCGCGGGACAGGGGCTAGCTGAAGCTTTCTTT
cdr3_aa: CASSRSPAGQGLAEAFF

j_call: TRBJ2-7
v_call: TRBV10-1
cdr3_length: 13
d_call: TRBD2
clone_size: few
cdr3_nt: TGCGCCAGGCGGGAGTCTGGGTCCTACGAGCAGTACTTC
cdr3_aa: CARRESGSYEQYF

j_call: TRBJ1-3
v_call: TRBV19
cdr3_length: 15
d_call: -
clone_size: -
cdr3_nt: TGTGCCAGTAGTGCACGACAGAGTAGGTGGAACACCATATATTTT
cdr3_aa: CASSARQSRWNTIYF

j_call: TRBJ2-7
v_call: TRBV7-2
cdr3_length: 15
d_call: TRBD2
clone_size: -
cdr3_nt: TGTGCCAGCAGCTTAGTGGCTAGCGGGCTTAGGGAGCAGTACTTC
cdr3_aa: CASSLVASGLREQYF

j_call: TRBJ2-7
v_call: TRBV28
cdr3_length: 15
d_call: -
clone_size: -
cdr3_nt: TGTGCCAGCAGTTATGGGGGGACAGCCAAATACGAGCAGTACTTC
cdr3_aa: CASSYGGTAKYEQYF

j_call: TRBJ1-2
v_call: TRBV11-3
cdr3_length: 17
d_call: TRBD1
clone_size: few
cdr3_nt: TGTGCCAGCAGCTCCGTCTGGGACAGGAGGACTAACTATGGCTACACCTTC
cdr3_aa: CASSSVWDRRTNYGYTF

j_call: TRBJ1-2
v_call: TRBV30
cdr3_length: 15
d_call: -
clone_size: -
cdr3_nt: TGTGCCTGGAGCCCCATCGCGGGGGGGGTCTATGGCTACACCTTC
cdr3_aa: CAWSPIAGGVYGYTF

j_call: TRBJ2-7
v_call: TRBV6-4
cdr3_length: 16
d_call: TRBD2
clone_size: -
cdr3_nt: TGTGCCAGCGGAGGCGGGGGGGGCGCATCTTCGTACGAGCAGTACTTC
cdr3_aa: CASGGGGGASSYEQYF

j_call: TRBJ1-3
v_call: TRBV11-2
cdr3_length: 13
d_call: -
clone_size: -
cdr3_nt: TGTGCCAGCAGCATATACAGTGGAAACACCATATATTTT
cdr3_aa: CASSIYSGNTIYF

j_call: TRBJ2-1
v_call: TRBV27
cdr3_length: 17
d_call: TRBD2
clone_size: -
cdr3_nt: TGTGCCAGCAGTACAGGGGGACTAGCGGACATCTACAATGAGCAGTTCTTC
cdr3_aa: CASSTGGLADIYNEQFF

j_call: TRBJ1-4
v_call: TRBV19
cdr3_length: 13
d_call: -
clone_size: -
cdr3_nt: TGTGCCAGTAGAGTACAGGGCGGTGAAAAACTGTTTTTT
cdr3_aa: CASRVQGGEKLFF

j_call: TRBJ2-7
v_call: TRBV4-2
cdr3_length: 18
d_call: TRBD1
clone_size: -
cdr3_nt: TGTGCCAGCAGCCAAGATAGACAGGGTGGACTCACCTCCTACGAGCAGTACTTC
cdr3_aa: CASSQDRQGGLTSYEQYF

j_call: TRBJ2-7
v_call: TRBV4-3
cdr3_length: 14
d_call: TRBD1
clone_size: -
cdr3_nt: TGCGCCAGCAGCCCCGACAGGGCCTCCCGCGAGCAGTACTTC
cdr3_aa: CASSPDRASREQYF

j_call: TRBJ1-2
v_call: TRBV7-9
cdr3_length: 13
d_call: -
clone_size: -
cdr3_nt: TGTGCCAGCAGCTTAGGTACCAGTTATGGCTACACCTTC
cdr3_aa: CASSLGTSYGYTF

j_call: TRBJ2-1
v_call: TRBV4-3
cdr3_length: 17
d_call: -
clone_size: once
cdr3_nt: TGCGCCAGCAGCCAAGATTTCGGGACAAGCTCCTACAATGAGCAGTTCTTC
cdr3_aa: CASSQDFGTSSYNEQFF

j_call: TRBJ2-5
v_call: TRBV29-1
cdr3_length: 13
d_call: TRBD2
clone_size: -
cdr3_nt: TGCAGCTATCCAGCGGGGGCGGGAGAGACCCAGTACTTC
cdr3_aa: CSYPAGAGETQYF

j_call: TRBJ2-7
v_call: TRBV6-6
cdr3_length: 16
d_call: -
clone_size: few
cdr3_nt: TGTGCCAGCAGTAAGGACGGGGGAAGTCCCCGTTACGAGCAGTACTTC
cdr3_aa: CASSKDGGSPRYEQYF

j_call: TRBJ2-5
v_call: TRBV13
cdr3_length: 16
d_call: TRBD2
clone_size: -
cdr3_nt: TGTGCCAGCAGCCCGGGACTAGCGGCGTACCAAGAGACCCAGTACTTC
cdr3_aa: CASSPGLAAYQETQYF

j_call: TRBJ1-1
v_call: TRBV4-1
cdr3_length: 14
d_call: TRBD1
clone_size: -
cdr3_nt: TGCGCCAGCAGCCAGGACAGGGGCCAATCTGAAGCTTTCTTT
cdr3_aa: CASSQDRGQSEAFF

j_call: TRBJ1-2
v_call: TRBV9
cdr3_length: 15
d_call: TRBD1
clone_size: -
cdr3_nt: TGTGCCAGCAGCGTAGGGGACAGTCAATCTTATGGCTACACCTTC
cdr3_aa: CASSVGDSQSYGYTF

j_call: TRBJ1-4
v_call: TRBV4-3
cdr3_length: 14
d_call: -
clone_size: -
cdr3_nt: TGCGCCAGCAGCCAGGGGCAGAGGAATGAAAAACTGCTCTTT
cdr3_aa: CASSQGQRNEKLLF

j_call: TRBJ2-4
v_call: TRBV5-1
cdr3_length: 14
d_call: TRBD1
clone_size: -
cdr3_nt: TGCGCCAGCAGCCTTGACAGGGAAGAAAACATTCAGTACTTC
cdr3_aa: CASSLDREENIQYF

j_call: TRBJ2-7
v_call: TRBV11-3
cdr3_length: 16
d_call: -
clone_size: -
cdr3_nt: TGTGCCAGCCAACCGAATGGGGCGGCGCTTCATACCGAGCAGTACTTC
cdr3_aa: CASQPNGAALHTEQYF

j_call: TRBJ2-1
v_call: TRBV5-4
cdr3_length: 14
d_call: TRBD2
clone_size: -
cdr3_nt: TGTGCCAGCAGCTGGGGACTAGGGGAGAATGAGCAGTTCTTC
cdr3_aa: CASSWGLGENEQFF

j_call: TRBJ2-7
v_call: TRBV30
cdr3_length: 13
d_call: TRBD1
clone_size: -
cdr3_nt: TGTGCCTCCCGGGACAGGGGATTCTACGAGCAGTACTTC
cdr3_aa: CASRDRGFYEQYF

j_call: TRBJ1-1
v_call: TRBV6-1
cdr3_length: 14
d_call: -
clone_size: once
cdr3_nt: TGTGCCAGCAGTGAACAGGGATCTAGCACTGAAGCTTTCTTT
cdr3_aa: CASSEQGSSTEAFF

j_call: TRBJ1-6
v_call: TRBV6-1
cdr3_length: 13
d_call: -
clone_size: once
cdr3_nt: TGTGCCAGCAGTTTAACAACTAATTCCCCCCTCCACTTT
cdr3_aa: CASSLTTNSPLHF

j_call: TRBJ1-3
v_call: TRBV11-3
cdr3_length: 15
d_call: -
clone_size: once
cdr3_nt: TGTGCCAGCAGCTACCGTGAGGACTCTGGAAACACCATATATTTT
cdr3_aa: CASSYREDSGNTIYF

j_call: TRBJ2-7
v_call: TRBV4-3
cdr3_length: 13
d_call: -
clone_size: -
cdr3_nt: TGCGCCAGCAGCTTGGCTCTCGGGTACGAGCAGTACTTC
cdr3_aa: CASSLALGYEQYF

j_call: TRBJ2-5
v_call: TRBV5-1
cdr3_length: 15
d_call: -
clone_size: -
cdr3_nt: TGCGCCAGCAGCTCCATAGGGCAGGGCCAGGGGACCCAGTACTTC
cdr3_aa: CASSSIGQGQGTQYF

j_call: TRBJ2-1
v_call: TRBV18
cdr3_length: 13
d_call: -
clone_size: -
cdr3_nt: TGTGCCAGCTCACCGCCAGGGGGGCATGAGCAGTTCTTC
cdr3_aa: CASSPPGGHEQFF

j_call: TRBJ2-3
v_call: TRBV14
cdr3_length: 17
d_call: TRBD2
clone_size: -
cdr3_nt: TGTGCCAGCAGCCCTCTCGGACTAGCGGGTAGCACAGATACGCAGTATTTT
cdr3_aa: CASSPLGLAGSTDTQYF